Presented here are 32 T cell receptor beta chains from one specimen sequenced in a study of blood T cell repertoires in COVID-19. Data came from immunoSEQ multiplex PCR; TCRdb stores just in-frame clones and leaves some out. The table records about 270,000 clones, around 81% of them present only once. Sequenced input: peripheral blood. Source of these receptors: a woman aged 55-70 years with active or convalescent COVID-19.

The genes are TRBV12-3 or TRBV12-4 and TRBJ2-7; D might be TRBD1 (5 bases). Trimming shortened V by 7 bases and J by 4 bases, and 11 bases separated the two germline ends. CDR3 length equals 12 residues. The CDR3 reads CASTLQGYEQYF. DNA for the CDR3: TGTGCCAGCACCCTTCAGGGTTACGAGCAGTACTTC.

The V call is TRBV13, the J call TRBJ2-3, with 11 nucleotides matching TRBD2. From germline, CDR1 is PRHDT and CDR2 FYEKMQ (reference sequence). The length of the CDR3 is 18 residues. V was clipped by 10 bases and J by 4 bases; unmatched bases: 19. CDR3 nucleotides: TGTGCCACCGAGTCGGGGGCTAGCGGGGGGCTGCGCCCAGATACGCAGTATTTT. Residues: CATESGASGGLRPDTQYF.

The chain links TRBV15 to TRBJ1-2; D is unclear. Deletions cut 3 bases from V and 8 bases from J, with 13 bases between. Per the germline V gene, CDR1 is LNHNV and CDR2 is YYDKDF (reference sequence). This CDR3 spans 13 amino acids. The CDR3 loop reads CATSRTRGEGYTF. For the CDR3, the DNA is TGTGCCACCAGCAGGACGCGGGGAGAAGGCTACACCTTC.

This chain links TRBV3-1 (or the pseudogene TRBV3-2) with TRBJ1-2; 7 nucleotides match TRBD1. J lost 8 bases, V lost 4 bases, and 4 bases had no gene match. Germline V CDR1 and CDR2: LGHDT, YNNKEL (reference sequence). The CDR3 extends over 12 amino acids. CDR3 protein: CASSPRGRGYTF. The CDR3 DNA reads as TGTGCCAGCAGCCCTAGGGGGCGAGGCTACACCTTC.

As DNA, the CDR3 is TGTGCCACGGGAGGGGGCACGGGCAATCAGCCCCAGCATTTT. This gives the protein CATGGGTGNQPQHF. This chain links TRBV25-1 with TRBJ1-5; 7 nucleotides match TRBD1. The CDR3 spans 14 residues. CDR1 and CDR2 from the germline V gene are MGHDK and SYGVNS. V shed 10 bases and J 2 bases; nucleotides not matched to a gene: 8. Variable domain in full (rest from reference TRBV25-1 and TRBJ1-5): EADIYQTPRYLVIGTGKKITLECSQTMGHDKMYWYQQDPGMELHLIHYSYGVNSTEKGDLSSESTVSRIRTEHFPLTLESARPSHTSQYLCATGGGTGNQPQHFGDGTRLSIL.

The J gene is TRBJ1-4, the V gene TRBV5-1; D possibly corresponds to TRBD1 (6 bases). The CDR3 is 15 amino acids. The ends were cut back, 4 bases at V and 5 bases at J, with 15 bases in the middle. Germline-derived CDR1 and CDR2 are SGHRS and YFSETQ. CDR3 sequence (DNA): TGCGCCAGCAGCCCCTGGGACATGGGGAATGAAAAACTGTTTTTT. Translation gives CASSPWDMGNEKLFF.

The chain is built from TRBV10-3 and TRBJ1-6, with TRBD1 matching over 8 bases. The CDR3 is 15 residues long. CDR1 and CDR2 (germline): ENHRY, SYGVKD. V shed 4 bases, J shed 7 bases, and the junction held 6 bases outside the gene matches. This CDR3 is CAISGGRGRNSPLHF. DNA for the CDR3: TGTGCCATCAGTGGAGGCAGGGGGCGGAATTCACCCCTCCACTTT.

The chain has TRBV3-1 (or the pseudogene TRBV3-2) and TRBJ2-2; TRBD1 aligns across 8 bases. The germline CDR1 and CDR2 sequences are LGHDT and YNNKEL (reference sequence). With 4 bases clipped from V and 4 bases from J, the junction kept 11 bases outside the gene matches. This CDR3 contains 17 residues. The DNA of the CDR3 is TGTGCCAGCAGCCTACTCGAGGACAGGGCATTCACCGGGGAGCTGTTTTTT. Translating it yields CASSLLEDRAFTGELFF.

This chain links TRBV7-3 with TRBJ2-5; the D gene is possibly TRBD2 (7 bases). The CDR3 has 17 amino acids. Trimming cost V 1 base and J 5 bases, with 20 bases left between them. Per the germline V gene, CDR1 is SGHTA and CDR2 is FQGTGA. The CDR3 bases are TGTGCCAGCAGCTTAATTCCACAGGCGGGGGCCCTTGAGACCCAGTACTTC. Its translation is CASSLIPQAGALETQYF. Full variable domain (remainder filled in from reference TRBV7-3 and TRBJ2-5): GAGVSQTPSNKVTEKGKYVELRCDPISGHTALYWYRQSLGQGPEFLIYFQGTGAADDSGLPNDRFFAVRPEGSVSTLKIQRTERGDSAVYLCASSLIPQAGALETQYFGPGTRLLVL.

The rearrangement joins TRBV27 to TRBJ1-2; D possibly corresponds to TRBD1 (6 bases). Trimming left V 3 bases short and J 8 bases short, with 13 bases between. Germline loops: CDR1 MNHEY, CDR2 SMNVEV (reference sequence). The CDR3 totals 13 residues. The CDR3 sequence is CASSFPRGRGYTF. Here the CDR3 DNA reads TGTGCCAGCAGTTTCCCCAGGGGACGCGGCTACACCTTC.

This clone was counted a few times. This rearrangement joins TRBV3-1 (or the pseudogene TRBV3-2) to TRBJ1-1, with TRBD1 matching 7 bases. Unmatched junction bases numbered 8, after V lost 3 bases and J lost 4 bases. The length of the CDR3 is 15 residues. Germline V lookup: CDR1 LGHDT, CDR2 YNNKEL (reference sequence). This CDR3 is CASSQTGILFTEAFF. CDR3 bases: TGTGCCAGCAGCCAGACAGGGATTTTATTCACTGAAGCTTTCTTT.

This chain joins TRBV27 and TRBJ1-2; no clear D gene. The V gene's germline CDR1 is MNHEY and CDR2 SMNVEV (reference sequence). With 5 bases removed from V and 5 bases from J, the gap between germline ends came to 18 bases. The CDR3 runs to 15 residues. This CDR3 reads CASSPSLAPGYGYTF. The CDR3 DNA is TGTGCCAGCAGTCCTTCTTTGGCCCCCGGGTATGGCTACACCTTC.

This clone has more than one count but fewer than ten. The chain is built from TRBV30 and TRBJ2-7, with D maybe TRBD1 (6 bases). The CDR3 has 13 amino acids. The germline V and J ends were trimmed by 0 bases and 6 bases, with 12 bases remaining between them. The germline CDR1 and CDR2 sequences are GTSNPN and SVGIG (reference sequence). The CDR3 is CAWSVLTGLEQYF. CDR3 sequence (DNA): TGTGCCTGGAGTGTCCTGACAGGCCTCGAGCAGTACTTC.

The V call is TRBV5-1, the J call TRBJ1-5; 7 nucleotides match TRBD1. This CDR3 contains 15 residues. Germline trimming cut 0 bases from V and 3 bases from J; bases unmatched to any gene: 3. Germline CDR1 SGHRS, CDR2 YFSETQ. CDR3 in DNA: TGCGCCAGCAGCTTGGAACAGGGGTTCAATCAGCCCCAGCATTTT. Protein: CASSLEQGFNQPQHF.

The sample holds a few counts of this clone. The chain employs TRBV6-5 and TRBJ1-1; a weak D match, TRBD1 (6 bases). There are 14 residues in the CDR3. The ends were cut back, 2 bases at V and 3 bases at J, with 10 bases in the middle. CDR1 is MNHEY, CDR2 SVGAGI, per germline. CDR3 residues: CASSYREGDTEAFF. The CDR3 DNA reads TGTGCCAGCAGTTACAGGGAGGGGGACACTGAAGCTTTCTTT.

The chain recombines TRBV19 with TRBJ1-2; possibly TRBD1 for D (6 bases). The CDR3 sequence is 15 residues long. Germline CDR1 reads LNHDA; CDR2 reads SQIVND (reference sequence). Between the trimmed V and J ends, which lost 0 bases and 7 bases, there was a span of 15 bases. The CDR3 reads CASSIDIRDNIGYTF. In DNA form, the CDR3 reads TGTGCCAGTAGTATAGATATCAGGGACAACATTGGCTACACCTTC.

The V call is TRBV7-2, the J call TRBJ2-7; TRBD1 matches at 12 bases. With 3 bases clipped from V and 5 bases from J, the junction kept 5 bases outside the gene matches. Looked up from germline, CDR1 is SGHTA and CDR2 is FQGNSA. This CDR3 region has 15 residues. The CDR3 reads CASSFSGTGGDEQYF. The CDR3 DNA is TGTGCCAGCAGCTTCAGCGGGACAGGGGGCGACGAGCAGTACTTC. Full variable domain (remainder filled in from reference TRBV7-2 and TRBJ2-7): GAGVSQSPSNKVTEKGKDVELRCDPISGHTALYWYRQSLGQGLEFLIYFQGNSAPDKSGLPSDRFSAERTGGSVSTLTIQRTQQEDSAVYLCASSFSGTGGDEQYFGPGTRLTVT.

V usage is TRBV11-2 and J usage is TRBJ2-3, with 10 bases that match TRBD2. The V gene end was trimmed by 1 base and the J gene end by 1 base; junction bases not matched to a gene: 5. The CDR3 is 17 residues long. The germline V gene encodes CDR1 SGHAT and CDR2 FQNNGV. In DNA, the CDR3 is TGTGCCAGCAGCTTAGGGGCCGGGACTAGCGGCACAGATACGCAGTATTTT. Amino acid sequence: CASSLGAGTSGTDTQYF.

The chain combines TRBV11-3 with TRBJ2-5; no definite D call. Germline CDR1 and CDR2: SGHNT and YENEEA. This CDR3 has 14 amino acids. With 2 bases removed from V and 0 bases from J, the gap between germline ends came to 7 bases. The CDR3 spells CASSLSRYQETQYF. The CDR3 DNA reads as TGTGCCAGCAGCTTATCTCGGTACCAAGAGACCCAGTACTTC.

This clone was observed at least ten times. The DNA of the CDR3 is TGTGCCCCTAAGCCGGGACAGGGGGGGATGACGGCCAAAAACATTCAGTACTTC. Translating it yields CAPKPGQGGMTAKNIQYF. J is TRBJ2-4 and V is TRBV19; TRBD1 agrees at 11 bases. The J segment lost 1 base and the V segment lost 11 bases, leaving 16 bases of the junction unmatched. The CDR3 runs 18 residues. The germline gives CDR1 LNHDA, CDR2 SQIVND (reference sequence).

This clone is a singleton in its sample. V and J are TRBV18 and TRBJ1-6; D possibly corresponds to TRBD1 (5 bases). Germline V gives CDR1 KGHSH, CDR2 LQKENI. The CDR3 runs 15 residues. V lost 0 bases and J 9 bases, leaving 12 bases between the germline ends. The CDR3: CASSPPGLSGSPLHF. CDR3 bases: TGTGCCAGCTCACCACCGGGACTTTCCGGTTCACCCCTCCACTTT.

This clone showed up just once. The V gene is TRBV7-2, the J gene TRBJ1-2, with TRBD1 matching over 9 bases. This CDR3 contains 15 residues. The V gene end was trimmed by 5 bases and the J gene end by 4 bases; junction bases not matched to a gene: 8. Germline V gene data show CDR1 as SGHTA and CDR2 as FQGNSA. The CDR3 DNA reads as TGTGCCAGCAGCAACGTCACAGGGGGCTTCTATGGCTACACCTTC. Amino acid sequence: CASSNVTGGFYGYTF.

This rearrangement joins TRBV6-5 to TRBJ2-7, with D possibly being TRBD2 (6 bases). Germline V gives CDR1 MNHEY, CDR2 SVGAGI. Trimming stripped 8 bases from V and 3 bases from J, with 20 bases between. The CDR3 has 15 residues. The CDR3 is CASGHRGTPGYEQYF. CDR3 DNA sequence: TGTGCCAGCGGCCATAGAGGGACTCCCGGCTACGAGCAGTACTTC.

The chain is built from TRBV27 and TRBJ1-1; the D is unclear. The V end lost 0 bases, the J end lost 1 base, and 9 bases lay between the germline ends. The CDR3 runs 15 residues. Germline-derived CDR1 and CDR2 are MNHEY and SMNVEV (reference sequence). The CDR3: CASSLSRQPNTEAFF. The CDR3 bases are TGTGCCAGCAGTTTATCGAGGCAACCGAACACTGAAGCTTTCTTT.

The chain joins TRBV7-9 to TRBJ1-2; TRBD1 agrees at 8 bases. Germline CDR1 SEHNR, CDR2 FQNEAQ (reference sequence). The CDR3 contains 16 residues. The V and J ends lost 4 bases and 4 bases, in that order; junction bases with no gene match: 11. The CDR3 loop reads CASSSGQGEGLYGYTF. In DNA, the CDR3 is TGTGCCAGCAGCTCAGGACAGGGTGAGGGCCTCTATGGCTACACCTTC.

The J gene is TRBJ1-2, the V gene TRBV2; no definite D call. There are 16 residues in the CDR3. Trimming shortened V by 2 bases and J by 4 bases, and 17 bases separated the two germline ends. From germline, CDR1 is SNHLY and CDR2 FYNNEI. CDR3 in amino acids: CASSELSNPLSYGYTF. Written as DNA, the CDR3 is TGTGCCAGCAGTGAATTGTCTAATCCGCTTAGCTATGGCTACACCTTC.

The V call is TRBV7-9, the J call TRBJ1-2, with unresolved D. This CDR3 is 13 amino acids long. Trimming removed 5 bases at V and 0 bases at J, with 7 bases between. The germline V gene has CDR1 SEHNR and CDR2 FQNEAQ (reference sequence). The CDR3 protein is CASSSRSNYGYTF. CDR3 sequence (DNA): TGTGCCAGCAGCAGCCGTTCTAACTATGGCTACACCTTC.

The chain links TRBV27 to TRBJ1-2; 11 bases are a match to TRBD1. V was pared by 6 bases and J by 8 bases, with 11 bases of the junction left unmatched. Germline-derived CDR1 and CDR2 are MNHEY and SMNVEV (reference sequence). CDR3 length: 15 amino acids. The CDR3 region is CASSRGGQGALGYTF. As DNA, the CDR3 is TGTGCCAGCAGCCGAGGTGGACAGGGGGCGTTAGGCTACACCTTC.

The chain carries TRBV4-1 and TRBJ2-5; 7 bases map to TRBD2. Trimming cost V 0 bases and J 4 bases; bases outside gene matches: 11. Germline V gene lookup returns CDR1 MGHRA and CDR2 YSYEKL. CDR3 length: 17 amino acids. The CDR3 region is CASSQDGLAGERETQYF. CDR3 sequence (DNA): TGCGCCAGCAGCCAAGATGGTTTGGCGGGGGAAAGAGAGACCCAGTACTTC.

This chain connects TRBV6-4 to TRBJ2-5; 8 bases match TRBD2. The CDR3 spans 17 residues. Trimming cost V 7 bases and J 7 bases; bases outside gene matches: 20. Per germline, CDR1 MRHNA and CDR2 SNTAGT. The CDR3 DNA reads TGTGCCAGCACAAGGGCACCGGGACTAGGTAATTATGCGACCCAGTACTTC. The encoded protein is CASTRAPGLGNYATQYF.

The chain carries TRBV19 and TRBJ1-2; maybe TRBD1 (5 bases). The CDR3 runs to 11 residues. Germline CDR1 LNHDA, CDR2 SQIVND (reference sequence). V was cut by 3 bases and J by 13 bases, with 12 bases left in between. The CDR3 here is CASSMGLRGTF. CDR3 DNA: TGTGCCAGTAGTATGGGTTTAAGGGGCACCTTC. Full variable domain (missing parts from reference TRBV19 and TRBJ1-2): DGGITQSPKYLFRKEGQNVTLSCEQNLNHDAMYWYRQDPGQGLRLIYYSQIVNDFQKGDIAEGYSVSREKKESFPLTVTSAQKNPTAFYLCASSMGLRGTFGSGTRLTVV.

The J gene is TRBJ2-3, the V gene TRBV27; 10 bases map to TRBD2. The J segment lost 6 bases and the V segment lost 2 bases, leaving 8 bases of the junction unmatched. The germline gives CDR1 MNHEY, CDR2 SMNVEV (reference sequence). The CDR3 totals 16 residues. Here the CDR3 reads CASSLRALAGLDTQYF. CDR3 nucleotide sequence: TGTGCCAGCAGTTTACGGGCACTAGCGGGGTTGGATACGCAGTATTTT.